What follows are 17 T cell receptor beta chains derived from one specimen sequenced in a study of blood T cell repertoires in COVID-19. Sequencing was performed with immunoSEQ multiplex PCR; in TCRdb, only in-frame clones are kept and a portion is missing. The sample carries over 250,000 clones, 83% recorded once. The specimen sequenced was peripheral blood. These TCRs come from a woman aged 50 to 60 who had recovered from COVID-19.

V is TRBV7-3 and J is TRBJ1-2; TRBD1 matches 8 bases. The CDR3 loop spans 16 amino acids. V dropped 2 bases and J dropped 8; count of bases not matched to a gene: 13. CDR1 and CDR2 from the germline V gene are SGHTA and FQGTGA. Here the CDR3 reads CASSLFEVGQGQGYTF. The CDR3, as DNA: TGTGCCAGCAGCTTATTCGAAGTTGGACAGGGCCAAGGCTACACCTTC.

This clone was counted a few times. This chain uses TRBV12-3 or TRBV12-4 with TRBJ1-5; D gene uncertain. The V end lost 5 bases, the J end lost 3 bases, and 8 bases lay between the germline ends. CDR3 length: 13 residues. Here the CDR3 DNA reads TGTGCCAGCAGTAAAACGGTCAATCAGCCCCAGCATTTT. Protein product: CASSKTVNQPQHF.

This chain links TRBV7-9 with TRBJ1-4; 7 nucleotides match TRBD1. Per the germline V gene, CDR1 is SEHNR and CDR2 is FQNEAQ (reference sequence). This CDR3 region has 15 residues. The V and J ends lost 8 bases and 4 bases, in that order; junction bases with no gene match: 10. The DNA for the CDR3 is TGTGCCAGCGATAGGGGAACAGGGGATAATGAAAAACTGTTTTTT. This gives the protein CASDRGTGDNEKLFF.

The chain links TRBV5-1 to TRBJ1-2; 8 bases fit TRBD1. With 0 bases clipped from V and 0 bases from J, the junction kept 10 bases outside the gene matches. Germline V CDR1 and CDR2: SGHRS, YFSETQ. CDR3 length: 18 residues. DNA for the CDR3: TGCGCCAGCAGCTTGGCGGGGGCAGGGGGCCCGTCTAACTATGGCTACACCTTC. This sequence encodes CASSLAGAGGPSNYGYTF. The whole variable domain, filled in from reference TRBV5-1 and TRBJ1-2, reads KAGVTQTPRYLIKTRGQQVTLSCSPISGHRSVSWYQQTPGQGLQFLFEYFSETQRNKGNFPGRFSGRQFSNSRSEMNVSTLELGDSALYLCASSLAGAGGPSNYGYTFGSGTRLTVV.

The chain recombines TRBV5-1 with TRBJ1-1; D is possibly TRBD1 (5 bases). Trimming took 5 bases from V and 4 from J, leaving 12 bases between them. CDR3 length: 13 residues. The germline V gene has CDR1 SGHRS and CDR2 YFSETQ. The CDR3, as DNA: TGCGCCAGCAGATTTCAGGGAGGCACTGAAGCTTTCTTT. Protein product: CASRFQGGTEAFF.

The chain employs TRBV27 and TRBJ1-4; D gene uncertain. Germline loops: CDR1 MNHEY, CDR2 SMNVEV (reference sequence). The CDR3 has 12 amino acids. V lost 10 bases to trimming and J lost 8 bases, with 14 bases between them. DNA for the CDR3: TGTGCCACGGGGAGGGTAGGGGAAAAACTGTTTTTT. Amino acids: CATGRVGEKLFF.

This clone was seen a handful of times. This rearrangement joins TRBV9 to TRBJ2-1; D call uncertain. With 0 bases removed from V and 4 bases from J, the gap between germline ends came to 8 bases. The CDR3 has 14 residues. Germline CDR1 is SGDLS and CDR2 is YYNGEE. The CDR3 loop reads CASSVATSYNEQFF. CDR3 bases: TGTGCCAGCAGCGTAGCAACATCTTACAATGAGCAGTTCTTC. Full variable domain (rest looked up from reference TRBV9 and TRBJ2-1): DSGVTQTPKHLITATGQRVTLRCSPRSGDLSVYWYQQSLDQGLQFLIQYYNGEERAKGNILERFSAQQFPDLHSELNLSSLELGDSALYFCASSVATSYNEQFFGPGTRLTVL.

The rearrangement joins TRBV5-1 to TRBJ2-2; possible D gene TRBD1, 6 bases. Germline V lookup: CDR1 SGHRS, CDR2 YFSETQ. V was trimmed by 0 bases and J by 7 bases, leaving 16 bases between them. This CDR3 spans 16 amino acids. CDR3 sequence (DNA): TGCGCCAGCAGCTTGGTAAGACGGGGACACGGCGGGGAGCTGTTTTTT. Amino acids: CASSLVRRGHGGELFF. Variable domain in full (rest from reference TRBV5-1 and TRBJ2-2): KAGVTQTPRYLIKTRGQQVTLSCSPISGHRSVSWYQQTPGQGLQFLFEYFSETQRNKGNFPGRFSGRQFSNSRSEMNVSTLELGDSALYLCASSLVRRGHGGELFFGEGSRLTVL.

The chain joins TRBV5-4 to TRBJ2-3, with 9 bases aligning to TRBD2. With 4 bases clipped from V and 1 base from J, the junction kept 7 bases outside the gene matches. The CDR3 runs 16 residues. Germline assignment: CDR1 SGHNT and CDR2 YYREEE (reference sequence). This chain's CDR3 is CASSGFGGRGTDTQYF. The CDR3 nucleotides are TGTGCCAGCAGCGGCTTCGGCGGGAGGGGCACAGATACGCAGTATTTT.

The V call is TRBV7-2, the J call TRBJ2-3; maybe TRBD2 (6 bases). Germline V gene sequence: CDR1 SGHTA, CDR2 FQGNSA. Between the trimmed V and J ends, which lost 1 base and 5 bases, there was a span of 7 bases. CDR3 length: 13 amino acids. The CDR3 DNA is TGTGCCAGCAGCTTAGTGGGACTAGATACGCAGTATTTT. It codes for CASSLVGLDTQYF.

The chain uses TRBV9 and TRBJ2-1; TRBD2 matches 10 bases. This CDR3 spans 15 amino acids. Germline trimming cut 0 bases from V and 4 bases from J; bases unmatched to any gene: 1. Looked up from germline, CDR1 is SGDLS and CDR2 is YYNGEE. The CDR3 sequence is CASSVELAGYNEQFF. In DNA form, the CDR3 reads TGTGCCAGCAGCGTAGAACTAGCGGGGTACAATGAGCAGTTCTTC. Complete variable domain (other parts from reference TRBV9 and TRBJ2-1): DSGVTQTPKHLITATGQRVTLRCSPRSGDLSVYWYQQSLDQGLQFLIQYYNGEERAKGNILERFSAQQFPDLHSELNLSSLELGDSALYFCASSVELAGYNEQFFGPGTRLTVL.

The V and J genes are TRBV15 and TRBJ1-5, with D unresolved. Trimming cost V 1 base and J 1 base, with 8 bases left between them. Germline V CDR1 and CDR2: LNHNV, YYDKDF (reference sequence). CDR3 length equals 15 residues. DNA for the CDR3: TGTGCCACCAGCAGAGCAACAGTCAGCAATCAGCCCCAGCATTTT. Its translation is CATSRATVSNQPQHF.

This chain uses TRBV27 with TRBJ2-3; 11 bases match TRBD2. CDR3 length: 17 residues. Germline V CDR1 and CDR2: MNHEY, SMNVEV (reference sequence). The V gene end was trimmed by 4 bases and the J gene end by 3 bases; junction bases not matched to a gene: 9. Here the CDR3 reads CASSSTRTSGGTDTQYF. CDR3 DNA: TGTGCCAGCAGTTCCACGCGAACTAGCGGGGGAACAGATACGCAGTATTTT.

This rearrangement joins TRBV20-1 to TRBJ2-6; 9 bases are a match to TRBD2. This CDR3 is 16 amino acids long. The junction had 3 bases not matched to a gene; V was cut back by 3 bases and J by 0 bases. CDR1 is DFQATT and CDR2 is SNEGSKA in the germline V gene (reference sequence). The CDR3 nucleotides read TGCAGTGCTAGTGCGGGGGGGATCTCTGGGGCCAACGTCCTGACTTTC. Its protein product is CSASAGGISGANVLTF.

The chain couples TRBV19 to TRBJ1-4; 8 bases agree with TRBD1. This CDR3 spans 16 amino acids. CDR1 is LNHDA and CDR2 is SQIVND in the germline V gene (reference sequence). The V segment lost 1 base and the J segment 5 bases; nucleotides outside the gene matches: 6. The CDR3 sequence: CASSIGQGAENEKLFF. The CDR3 DNA sequence: TGTGCCAGTAGTATAGGGCAGGGGGCAGAGAATGAAAAACTGTTTTTT.

The J gene is TRBJ1-2, the V gene TRBV24-1, with D possibly matching TRBD1 (5 bases). CDR1 and CDR2 (germline): KGHDR, SFDVKD. The CDR3 length is 14 residues. Deletions cut 7 bases from V and 4 bases from J, with 15 bases between. CDR3 coding DNA: TGTGCCACCAGCGAAGTGGGGGGAGGCTATGGCTACACCTTC. Its translation is CATSEVGGGYGYTF.

The V call is TRBV21-1, the J call TRBJ1-3; the table's D call of TRBD1 was not tested on the DNA. TRBV21-1 is a known pseudogene. The CDR3 has 18 residues. CDR3 coding DNA: TGTGCCAGCAGCAAAGGCCCCGGGACAGAAACCTCTGGAAACACCATATATTTT. Protein sequence: CASSKGPGTETSGNTIYF.